This TCR beta chain was sequenced for a study of T cells in Graves' hyperthyroidism and ophthalmopathy. RNA transcripts provided the source from which TCR beta CDR3 regions were amplified. The primer set for the first-round RT-PCR of the TCR CDR3 was HTBI. TCRdb called the multiplex PCR reads again in MiXCR, with one record for every CDR3 protein. This table has a few hundred thousand distinct CDR3 sequences, 11% to 15% appearing once. Trimming pared 10 bases from V and 1 base from J, leaving 13 bases between. This CDR3 is 13 amino acids long. Germline CDR1 is SNHLY and CDR2 is FYNNEI. This clonotype occurred many times.

The sample was blood. The receptor's source is a woman in her forties with Graves' hyperthyroidism. The V gene is TRBV2, the J gene TRBJ1-1, with a weak D call TRBD1 (6 bases). In DNA, the CDR3 is TGTGCCACCACCGGGACATCGAACACTGAAGCTTTCTTT. The encoded protein is CATTGTSNTEAFF.